This entry is about one TCR beta chain. Its antigen is not identified. In germline, CDR1 is GTSNPN, CDR2 SVGIG (reference sequence). Trimming removed 2 bases at V and 5 bases at J, with 12 bases between. The length of the CDR3 is 13 residues. Assay: immunoSEQ multiplex PCR; the TCRdb copy retains only in-frame clones and omits some. This sample has about 170,000 clones, with roughly nine tenths found just once. This entry comes from a study of T cell responses to AZD1222 COVID-19 vaccine. Study-level results: Repertoires were collected only later (after the peak T cell response had occurred). In the spike-specific TCR repertoire, nearly half reportedly target unmutated variant regions.

The source is an adult who received the AZD1222 COVID-19 vaccine. This chain connects TRBV30 to TRBJ1-1; tentative D call: TRBD1 (6 bases). The specimen was peripheral blood, collected 28 days after the second AZD1222 dose. CDR3 bases: TGTGCCTGGAGTCCCGGGGGGGCGACTGAAGCTTTCTTT. Residues: CAWSPGGATEAFF.